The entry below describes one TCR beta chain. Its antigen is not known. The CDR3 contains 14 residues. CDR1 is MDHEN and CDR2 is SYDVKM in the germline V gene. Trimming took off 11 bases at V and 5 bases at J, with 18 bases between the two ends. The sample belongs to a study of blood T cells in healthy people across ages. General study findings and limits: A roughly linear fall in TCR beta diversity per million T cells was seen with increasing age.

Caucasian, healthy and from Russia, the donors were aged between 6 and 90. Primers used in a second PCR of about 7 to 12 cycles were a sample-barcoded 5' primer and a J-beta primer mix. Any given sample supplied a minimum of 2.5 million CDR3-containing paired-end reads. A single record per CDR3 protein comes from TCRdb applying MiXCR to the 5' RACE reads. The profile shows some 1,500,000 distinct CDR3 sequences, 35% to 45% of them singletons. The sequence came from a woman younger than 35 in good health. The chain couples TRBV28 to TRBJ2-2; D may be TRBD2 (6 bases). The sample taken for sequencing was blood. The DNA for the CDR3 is TGTGCCGGGAAGACCGGGACTCCAACCGGGGAGCTGTTTTTT. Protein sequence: CAGKTGTPTGELFF.